These 30 T cell receptor beta chains originate from one sample sequenced in a study of blood T cell repertoires in COVID-19. Profiled with immunoSEQ multiplex PCR; TCRdb holds only in-frame clones, not every one. The repertoire holds 200,000 to 250,000 clones, about 86% seen once, with 6.2% in the top ten. The material sequenced was peripheral blood. Every receptor here comes from a man in his fifties or sixties who had recovered from COVID-19.

The genes are TRBV7-2 and TRBJ2-2, with D possibly being TRBD2 (6 bases). With 8 bases removed from V and 7 bases from J, the gap between germline ends came to 23 bases. Germline V lookup: CDR1 SGHTA, CDR2 FQGNSA. The CDR3 extends over 16 amino acids. The CDR3 here is CASGMGSGNLVGELFF. In DNA form, the CDR3 reads TGTGCCAGCGGGATGGGTAGCGGTAACCTAGTCGGGGAGCTGTTTTTT.

The J gene is TRBJ1-3, the V gene TRBV6-6, with a tentative D call TRBD1 (5 bases). The CDR3 contains 13 residues. Trimming pared 0 bases from V and 13 bases from J, leaving 13 bases between. Germline V gives CDR1 MNHNY, CDR2 SVGAGI (reference sequence). CDR3 in amino acids: CASSYSITGKIYF. In DNA form, the CDR3 reads TGTGCCAGCAGTTACTCGATTACAGGAAAAATATATTTT.

The chain joins TRBV24-1 to TRBJ1-1; 10 bases fit TRBD1. The CDR3 consists of 16 residues. J gave up 4 bases and V 5 bases, and 9 bases lay outside the gene matches. Germline V CDR1 and CDR2: KGHDR, SFDVKD. The CDR3 nucleotides read TGTGCCACCAGTGTAGAGACAGGGGGCATCGGCACTGAAGCTTTCTTT. This translates into CATSVETGGIGTEAFF.

The CDR3 loop reads CASRQGSSYNEQFF. The CDR3, as DNA: TGTGCCAGCAGGCAGGGGAGCTCCTACAATGAGCAGTTCTTC. V is TRBV28 and J is TRBJ2-1; possible D gene TRBD1, 6 bases. Trimming took 6 bases from V and 0 from J, leaving 9 bases between them. In germline, CDR1 is MDHEN, CDR2 SYDVKM. The CDR3 is made up of 14 amino acids.

This clone was observed once. The gene calls are TRBV30 and TRBJ1-3, with D perhaps matching TRBD1 (5 bases). The germline V gene has CDR1 GTSNPN and CDR2 SVGIG (reference sequence). The CDR3 consists of 13 residues. Trimming left V 2 bases short and J 8 bases short, with 13 bases between. This chain's CDR3 is CAWSSSGEYTIYF. CDR3 sequence (DNA): TGTGCCTGGAGTTCGTCGGGGGAGTACACCATATATTTT.

The chain recombines TRBV3-1 (or the pseudogene TRBV3-2) with TRBJ2-7, with TRBD2 identical over 13 bases. J lost 6 bases, V lost 4 bases, and 15 bases had no gene match. The CDR3 is 18 residues long. Germline V lookup: CDR1 LGHDT, CDR2 YNNKEL (reference sequence). The CDR3 loop is CASSPRSGLAGVVSEQYF. The CDR3 bases are TGTGCCAGCAGCCCACGATCCGGACTAGCGGGGGTTGTCTCCGAGCAGTACTTC.

There are a few counts of this clone. The rearrangement uses TRBV12-3 or TRBV12-4 and TRBJ1-2; D is unresolved. The CDR3 loop spans 13 amino acids. V was pared by 0 bases and J by 3 bases, with 5 bases between. CDR3 bases: TGTGCCAGCAGTTTAGCAGCTTACTATGGCTACACCTTC. Translating it yields CASSLAAYYGYTF.

The count of this clone is one. The rearrangement links TRBV5-6 to TRBJ1-5; D ambiguous. There are 14 residues in the CDR3. V was trimmed by 1 base and J by 3 bases, leaving 8 bases between them. The germline V gene has CDR1 SGHDT and CDR2 YYEEEE. The chain's CDR3 is CASSLFRNNQPQHF. In DNA, the CDR3 is TGTGCCAGCAGCTTGTTCAGGAACAATCAGCCCCAGCATTTT.

The gene calls are TRBV19 and TRBJ2-5; a possible D gene is TRBD1 (6 bases). V was trimmed by 6 bases and J by 2 bases, leaving 13 bases between them. CDR1 is LNHDA and CDR2 is SQIVND in the germline V gene (reference sequence). The CDR3 is 14 amino acids. DNA for the CDR3: TGTGCCAGTAGCCCGGACAGTAGGCAAGAGACCCAGTACTTC. It yields the protein CASSPDSRQETQYF.

J is TRBJ1-2 and V is TRBV7-8, with a tentative D call TRBD1 (6 bases). Germline CDR1 SGHVS, CDR2 FQNEAQ. The CDR3 has 14 amino acids. V lost 2 bases and J lost 2, with 9 bases in between. The CDR3 sequence is CASSLPGQNYGYTF. CDR3 bases: TGTGCCAGCAGCTTACCCGGACAGAACTATGGCTACACCTTC.

The CDR3 spells CAITIAGGPYEQYF. The CDR3 bases are TGTGCCATCACTATAGCGGGGGGGCCTTACGAGCAGTACTTC. The chain links TRBV6-5 to TRBJ2-7; 11 nucleotides line up with TRBD2. This CDR3 is 14 amino acids long. After removal of 10 bases from V and 4 bases from J, the junction contained 9 bases not matched to a gene. Germline V CDR1 and CDR2: MNHEY, SVGAGI.

This clone was seen a single time. The rearrangement uses TRBV11-2 and TRBJ1-6, with D unclear. This CDR3 is 14 amino acids long. The V end was cut by 1 base, the J end by 7 bases, with 8 bases between. Germline loops: CDR1 SGHAT, CDR2 FQNNGV. The CDR3 protein is CASSLVAGNSPLHF. In nucleotides, the CDR3 is TGTGCCAGCAGCTTAGTTGCGGGGAATTCACCCCTCCACTTT.

This chain links TRBV5-1 with TRBJ2-7; 9 bases are shared with TRBD2. The V gene's germline CDR1 is SGHRS and CDR2 YFSETQ. With 2 bases clipped from V and 4 bases from J, the junction kept 10 bases outside the gene matches. This CDR3 region has 16 residues. The CDR3 region is CASSFLGGAGGYEQYF. CDR3 bases: TGCGCCAGCAGCTTTCTAGGTGGGGCGGGAGGGTACGAGCAGTACTTC.

This chain connects TRBV5-5 to TRBJ2-7, with TRBD1 identical over 9 bases. Losses at the gene ends were 4 bases for V and 7 bases for J; bases not matched to a gene: 9. The CDR3 covers 14 residues. Germline CDR1 reads SGHKS; CDR2 reads YYEKEE (reference sequence). Written as DNA, the CDR3 is TGTGCCAGCAGCCGGCAACAGGGGGCTGGGGAGCAGTACTTC. It yields the protein CASSRQQGAGEQYF.

The J gene is TRBJ2-1, the V gene TRBV6-5; perhaps TRBD1 as D (6 bases). V gave up 8 bases and J gave up 1 base, with 15 bases separating them. The CDR3 spans 15 residues. Germline values: CDR1 MNHEY, CDR2 SVGAGI. CDR3: CASAFRDTSYNEQFF. CDR3 sequence (DNA): TGTGCCAGCGCCTTTCGGGACACATCCTACAATGAGCAGTTCTTC.

A note on this clone: The germline gene is not matched at one end of the junction; a read error may be the cause. This sequence joins TRBV6-6 and TRBJ2-4; 8 bases match TRBD1. Germline assignment: CDR1 MNHNY and CDR2 SVGAGI (reference sequence). The length of the CDR3 is 14 residues. The CDR3 DNA reads as TGTGCCAGCAGTCCGCAGGGGGCCATAAACATTCAGTACTTC. This translates into CASSPQGAINIQYF.

This clone was detected only once. This chain links TRBV5-4 with TRBJ2-7; 9 bases fit TRBD1. J gave up 0 bases and V 4 bases, and 5 bases lay outside the gene matches. The CDR3 contains 15 residues. The germline CDR1 and CDR2 sequences are SGHNT and YYREEE (reference sequence). The CDR3 is CASSQGQGSSYEQYF. In nucleotides, the CDR3 is TGTGCCAGCAGCCAAGGACAGGGGAGCTCCTACGAGCAGTACTTC.

This clone is a singleton in its sample. This chain uses TRBV6-1 with TRBJ2-7; D is uncertain. V was cut by 1 base and J by 6 bases, with 7 bases left in between. The CDR3 is 12 amino acids. The germline V gene has CDR1 MNHNS and CDR2 SASEGT. CDR3 nucleotide sequence: TGTGCCAGCAGTGAAGGACTGAGCGAGCAGTACTTC. Translated, it gives CASSEGLSEQYF.

The rearrangement uses TRBV16 and TRBJ1-5; D unclear. Germline V gene sequence: CDR1 KGHSY, CDR2 FQNENV. V shed 6 bases and J shed 0 bases, with 12 bases lying between them. The CDR3 runs to 15 residues. CDR3 sequence: CASRTQLYSNQPQHF. The CDR3, as DNA: TGTGCCAGCAGAACACAGTTGTATAGCAATCAGCCCCAGCATTTT.

V and J are TRBV7-6 and TRBJ1-3; 9 bases are shared with TRBD1. CDR1 is SGHVS, CDR2 FNYEAQ, per germline. J lost 0 bases, V lost 5 bases, and 8 bases had no gene match. The CDR3 is 17 residues long. The CDR3 DNA sequence: TGTGCCAGCAGCCCTCTCTGGGACAGGGACTCTGGAAACACCATATATTTT. Translated: CASSPLWDRDSGNTIYF.

The chain joins TRBV18 to TRBJ2-5, with D possibly matching TRBD2 (6 bases). The CDR3 extends over 14 amino acids. Per the germline V gene, CDR1 is KGHSH and CDR2 is LQKENI. Trimming left V 3 bases short and J 5 bases short, with 13 bases between. CDR3 region: CASSPPGAGETQYF. The CDR3 nucleotides are TGTGCCAGCTCACCCCCGGGAGCTGGGGAGACCCAGTACTTC. Combining the CDR3 with reference TRBV18 and TRBJ2-5 gives the whole variable domain NAGVMQNPRHLVRRRGQEARLRCSPMKGHSHVYWYRQLPEEGLKFMVYLQKENIIDESGMPKERFSAEFPKEGPSILRIQQVVRGDSAAYFCASSPPGAGETQYFGPGTRLLVL.

The genes are TRBV7-2 and TRBJ2-5; D remains ambiguous. V shed 5 bases and J shed 5 bases, with 15 bases lying between them. CDR3 length equals 14 residues. Per germline, CDR1 SGHTA and CDR2 FQGNSA. CDR3 protein: CASSTTAEWETQYF. The CDR3 coding sequence is TGTGCCAGCAGCACCACGGCGGAGTGGGAGACCCAGTACTTC.

This clone was counted once. The rearrangement uses TRBV30 and TRBJ2-7; D may be TRBD2 (7 bases). V lost 4 bases and J 2 bases, leaving 21 bases between the germline ends. The germline V gene has CDR1 GTSNPN and CDR2 SVGIG (reference sequence). The length of the CDR3 is 16 residues. The CDR3 sequence: CAWTAGRGAPAYEQYF. CDR3 bases: TGTGCCTGGACCGCCGGCCGGGGGGCGCCGGCCTACGAGCAGTACTTC.

J is TRBJ2-2 and V is TRBV5-4; a possible D gene is TRBD2 (6 bases). V was clipped by 1 base and J by 7 bases, with 11 bases between them. This CDR3 comprises 14 residues. From germline, CDR1 is SGHNT and CDR2 YYREEE (reference sequence). CDR3 loop: CASSLRGTGGELFF. CDR3 nucleotide sequence: TGTGCCAGCAGCTTGCGGGGGACGGGCGGGGAGCTGTTTTTT.

The chain employs TRBV24-1 and TRBJ2-7; 11 bases are a match to TRBD2. With 3 bases clipped from V and 7 bases from J, the junction kept 10 bases outside the gene matches. The CDR3 sequence is 16 residues long. Germline V CDR1 and CDR2: KGHDR, SFDVKD. The CDR3 is CATSDPYTSGGLEQYF. The CDR3 DNA is TGTGCCACCAGTGATCCCTACACTAGCGGGGGCCTGGAGCAGTACTTC.

This clone was seen once. The rearrangement links TRBV29-1 to TRBJ1-1; perhaps TRBD1 as D (6 bases). Germline CDR1 SQVTM, CDR2 ANQGSEA. The germline V and J ends were trimmed by 2 bases and 6 bases, with 10 bases remaining between them. CDR3 length equals 12 residues. The CDR3 DNA reads TGCAGCGTTGAACAGGGGTTCGCTGAAGCTTTCTTT. It translates to CSVEQGFAEAFF.

The rearrangement joins TRBV7-3 to TRBJ1-1, with 7 bases matching TRBD1. Germline loops: CDR1 SGHTA, CDR2 FQGTGA. There are 15 residues in the CDR3. J lost 4 bases, V lost 4 bases, and 9 bases had no gene match. CDR3 residues: CASSSQGSGVTEAFF. The DNA of the CDR3 is TGTGCCAGCAGCTCACAGGGGTCAGGGGTCACTGAAGCTTTCTTT. Supplemented by reference TRBV7-3 and TRBJ1-1, the full variable domain reads GAGVSQTPSNKVTEKGKYVELRCDPISGHTALYWYRQSLGQGPEFLIYFQGTGAADDSGLPNDRFFAVRPEGSVSTLKIQRTERGDSAVYLCASSSQGSGVTEAFFGQGTRLTVV.

The gene calls are TRBV30 and TRBJ2-4; perhaps TRBD1 as D (7 bases). The CDR3 covers 11 residues. The germline V gene has CDR1 GTSNPN and CDR2 SVGIG (reference sequence). V was pared by 2 bases and J by 13 bases, with 12 bases between. The CDR3 is CAWSTGDSQYF. In DNA form, the CDR3 reads TGTGCCTGGAGTACGGGGGACAGCCAGTACTTC.

CDR3 loop: CASSLLRGSVGYEQYF. CDR3 bases: TGTGCCAGCAGCTTATTGCGGGGTTCGGTCGGCTACGAGCAGTACTTC. This chain links TRBV11-2 with TRBJ2-7, with a tentative D call TRBD2 (6 bases). Germline V lookup: CDR1 SGHAT, CDR2 FQNNGV. Trimming stripped 2 bases from V and 3 bases from J, with 17 bases between. This CDR3 contains 16 residues. Combining the CDR3 with reference TRBV11-2 and TRBJ2-7 gives the whole variable domain EAGVAQSPRYKIIEKRQSVAFWCNPISGHATLYWYQQILGQGPKLLIQFQNNGVVDDSQLPKDRFSAERLKGVDSTLKIQPAKLEDSAVYLCASSLLRGSVGYEQYFGPGTRLTVT.

The chain carries TRBV18 and TRBJ1-1; D uncertain. CDR3 length equals 13 residues. Germline V gives CDR1 KGHSH, CDR2 LQKENI. V was pared by 4 bases and J by 1 base, with 7 bases between. The chain's CDR3 is CASSHPGNTEAFF. The DNA for the CDR3 is TGTGCCAGCTCACATCCAGGGAACACTGAAGCTTTCTTT.